One and the same sample provided the 24 T cell receptor beta chains below, sequenced in a study of shared clonotypes between healthy human individuals. This table comes from immunoSEQ multiplex PCR, and its TCRdb copy is limited to in-frame clones, with some not included. This table has 2 million to 2.5 million clones, about nine tenths appearing once. The sample taken for sequencing was naive CD4+ T cells from PBMCs. The subset denotes: CD45RA+ positively selected. All receptors derive from a man aged 18-30 years in good health. Some clones in this sample may be carry-over from other donors' samples.

This clone showed up just once. CDR3 residues: CATSRVPGPPTNEQFF. CDR3 nucleotides: TGTGCCACCAGCAGAGTTCCAGGCCCACCCACGAATGAGCAGTTCTTC. V and J are TRBV15 and TRBJ2-1; D unclear. The CDR3 loop spans 16 amino acids. V dropped 1 base and J dropped 7 bases, with 17 bases sitting between them. Germline CDR1 is LNHNV and CDR2 is YYDKDF (reference sequence).

The chain combines TRBV18 with TRBJ2-2, with D uncertain. Between the trimmed V and J ends, which lost 1 base and 8 bases, there was a span of 2 bases. The CDR3 loop spans 11 amino acids. CDR1 KGHSH and CDR2 LQKENI come from the germline V gene. CDR3 region: CASSPQGELFF. The CDR3 DNA follows: TGTGCCAGCTCACCACAAGGGGAGCTGTTTTTT.

This chain links TRBV18 with TRBJ1-4, with D possibly being TRBD1 (5 bases). V lost 3 bases, J lost 15 bases, and 20 bases lay in between. This CDR3 region has 14 residues. Germline V gives CDR1 KGHSH, CDR2 LQKENI. CDR3 residues: CASSPPPRTGGMFF. The CDR3 coding sequence is TGTGCCAGCTCACCCCCGCCCCGGACCGGGGGTATGTTTTTT. Variable domain in full (rest from reference TRBV18 and TRBJ1-4): NAGVMQNPRHLVRRRGQEARLRCSPMKGHSHVYWYRQLPEEGLKFMVYLQKENIIDESGMPKERFSAEFPKEGPSILRIQQVVRGDSAAYFCASSPPPRTGGMFFGSGTQLSVL.

This clone was observed once. The chain links TRBV6-6 to TRBJ1-5; D is unclear. Trimming stripped 6 bases from V and 9 bases from J, with 15 bases between. Germline V lookup: CDR1 MNHNY, CDR2 SVGAGI (reference sequence). CDR3 length: 13 residues. CDR3 sequence (DNA): TGTGCCAGCAGCTGGGCCGGTCGTGGGCCCCAGCATTTT. Protein sequence: CASSWAGRGPQHF.

The V call is TRBV18, the J call TRBJ2-7; 10 bases line up with TRBD1. Germline V gives CDR1 KGHSH, CDR2 LQKENI. The CDR3 length is 19 residues. V lost 2 bases, J lost 1 base, and 14 bases stayed unmatched. CDR3: CASSPISTGGAMASYEQYF. CDR3 DNA sequence: TGTGCCAGCTCACCAATTTCGACAGGGGGCGCAATGGCATCCTACGAGCAGTACTTC.

Details on this clone: The same CDR3 also results from other DNA sequences found in this sample. The chain links TRBV10-3 to TRBJ2-5; possibly TRBD1 for D (5 bases). Trimming removed 0 bases at V and 3 bases at J, with 5 bases between. CDR3 length: 13 residues. Germline-derived CDR1 and CDR2 are ENHRY and SYGVKD. The CDR3 nucleotides read TGTGCCATCAGTGAGTCGACAGAAGAGACCCAGTACTTC. It translates to CAISESTEETQYF.

The rearrangement links TRBV5-4 to TRBJ2-5, with D possibly matching TRBD1 (6 bases). Germline V gives CDR1 SGHNT, CDR2 YYREEE (reference sequence). The CDR3 is 14 residues long. Trimming took 4 bases from V and 2 from J, leaving 12 bases between them. CDR3 DNA sequence: TGTGCCAGCAGCAAAAGGACAGAACAAGAGACCCAGTACTTC. This sequence encodes CASSKRTEQETQYF.

The rearrangement joins TRBV4-3 to TRBJ2-4; TRBD2 might be the D (6 bases). Germline CDR1 LGHNA, CDR2 YSLEER. CDR3 length equals 15 residues. The V gene lost 2 bases and the J gene lost 5 bases, with 13 bases spanning the gap. In DNA, the CDR3 is TGCGCCAGCAGCCAACTCCTCGGACTACAAAACATTCAGTACTTC. Encoded protein: CASSQLLGLQNIQYF.

This chain connects TRBV2 to TRBJ2-1, with D perhaps matching TRBD1 (6 bases). Germline lookup yields CDR1 SNHLY and CDR2 FYNNEI. V shed 6 bases and J shed 0 bases, with 12 bases lying between them. The CDR3 totals 15 residues. The CDR3 spells CASRRTESSYNEQFF. The CDR3 coding sequence is TGTGCCAGCAGAAGGACAGAGAGCTCCTACAATGAGCAGTTCTTC.

The V gene is TRBV9, the J gene TRBJ2-3; possibly TRBD2 for D (6 bases). CDR3 length equals 15 residues. The germline V and J ends were trimmed by 3 bases and 2 bases, with 13 bases remaining between them. CDR1 is SGDLS and CDR2 is YYNGEE in the germline V gene. CDR3 in amino acids: CASSDRGEATDTQYF. The CDR3 DNA sequence: TGTGCCAGCAGCGATAGAGGGGAGGCCACAGATACGCAGTATTTT.

This chain's CDR3 is CASTRSPDRTPGNTIYF. CDR3 in DNA: TGTGCCAGCACCCGATCCCCGGACAGGACACCTGGAAACACCATATATTTT. This chain links TRBV4-2 with TRBJ1-3; TRBD1 matches 7 bases. V gave up 7 bases and J gave up 2 bases; unmatched junction bases: 14. CDR1 LGHNA and CDR2 YNFKEQ come from the germline V gene. The CDR3 is made up of 17 amino acids.

In this sample, this clone turned up once. V usage is TRBV2 and J usage is TRBJ2-2, with D possibly being TRBD2 (7 bases). Deletions cut 5 bases from V and 5 bases from J, with 15 bases between. The CDR3 consists of 15 residues. Germline V gene lookup returns CDR1 SNHLY and CDR2 FYNNEI. CDR3 coding DNA: TGTGCCAGCAGTCGCCAAGGGAGGGGGACCGGGGAGCTGTTTTTT. Translated, it gives CASSRQGRGTGELFF.

This rearrangement joins TRBV7-3 to TRBJ2-2, with 7 bases fitting TRBD1. J was trimmed by 5 bases and V by 3 bases; bases with no gene match: 3. The length of the CDR3 is 14 residues. Germline values: CDR1 SGHTA, CDR2 FQGTGA. CDR3 nucleotide sequence: TGTGCCAGCAGCTTGGGACAGCTAACCGGGGAGCTGTTTTTT. Translation gives CASSLGQLTGELFF.

The chain links TRBV10-3 to TRBJ2-7; 13 bases match TRBD2. The J segment lost 2 bases and the V segment lost 8 bases, leaving 9 bases of the junction unmatched. Germline lookup yields CDR1 ENHRY and CDR2 SYGVKD. CDR3 length equals 16 residues. The CDR3: CAIDRSGTSGAYEQYF. Here the CDR3 DNA reads TGTGCCATCGATAGATCTGGGACTAGCGGGGCCTACGAGCAGTACTTC.

This clone was seen more than once but under ten times. In DNA form, the CDR3 reads TGTGCCAGCAGCCAGGGGGCTGGAACCCAGCATTTT. Its protein product is CASSQGAGTQHF. This chain joins TRBV14 and TRBJ1-5, with D possibly matching TRBD1 (6 bases). Trimming removed 3 bases at V and 11 bases at J, with 11 bases between. This CDR3 comprises 12 residues. Germline V lookup: CDR1 SGHDN, CDR2 FVKESK.

A few counts support this clone. Other DNA sequences in this sample translate to the same CDR3. The gene calls are TRBV30 and TRBJ1-5; no firm D call. The CDR3 spans 13 residues. Trimming pared 5 bases from V and 1 base from J, leaving 9 bases between. From germline, CDR1 is GTSNPN and CDR2 SVGIG (reference sequence). CDR3 in DNA: TGTGCCTGGTCGGCCGACAGCAATCAGCCCCAGCATTTT. Translating it yields CAWSADSNQPQHF.

This chain uses TRBV29-1 with TRBJ2-1, with D perhaps matching TRBD1 (6 bases). Between the trimmed V and J ends, which lost 8 bases and 5 bases, there was a span of 10 bases. Germline CDR1 SQVTM, CDR2 ANQGSEA. CDR3 size: 11 residues. In nucleotides, the CDR3 is TGCAGCAGCTGGGACAACAATGAGCAGTTCTTC. This gives the protein CSSWDNNEQFF.

This chain uses TRBV5-1 with TRBJ1-2, with TRBD1 matching over 7 bases. This CDR3 is 15 amino acids long. The germline V gene has CDR1 SGHRS and CDR2 YFSETQ. V was clipped by 4 bases and J by 2 bases; unmatched bases: 8. CDR3 sequence (DNA): TGCGCCAGCAGCCTGGGACAGAGCAGAAACTATGGCTACACCTTC. It encodes CASSLGQSRNYGYTF.

This chain joins TRBV5-6 and TRBJ2-1; weak D call: TRBD2 (6 bases). This CDR3 has 14 amino acids. CDR1 and CDR2 (germline): SGHDT, YYEEEE. Trimming removed 0 bases at V and 4 bases at J, with 8 bases between. The CDR3 spells CASSLEAGYNEQFF. The DNA of the CDR3 is TGTGCCAGCAGCTTGGAGGCGGGGTACAATGAGCAGTTCTTC.

The chain joins TRBV7-9 to TRBJ1-1; D is ambiguous. The CDR3 has 15 residues. Trimming took off 1 base at V and 2 bases at J, with 11 bases between the two ends. The germline CDR1 and CDR2 sequences are SEHNR and FQNEAQ (reference sequence). CDR3 nucleotides: TGTGCCAGCAGCTTAGGGGTCGTAGAAAACACTGAAGCTTTCTTT. The encoded protein is CASSLGVVENTEAFF.

V usage is TRBV6-1 and J usage is TRBJ2-5; no firm D call. The germline V gene encodes CDR1 MNHNS and CDR2 SASEGT. Trimming stripped 5 bases from V and 2 bases from J, with 3 bases between. There are 11 residues in the CDR3. The CDR3 nucleotides are TGTGCCAGCAGTTATCAAGAGACCCAGTACTTC. Translation gives CASSYQETQYF.

This clone was counted a single time. This sequence joins TRBV10-3 and TRBJ2-5, with 13 bases that match TRBD2. Germline V lookup: CDR1 ENHRY, CDR2 SYGVKD. CDR3 size: 18 residues. Trimming at V came to 5 bases and at J to 5 bases, leaving 14 bases not matched to a gene. CDR3 sequence: CAISQKTGTSGTWETQYF. Here the CDR3 DNA reads TGTGCCATCAGTCAAAAAACCGGGACTAGCGGGACGTGGGAGACCCAGTACTTC.

The chain combines TRBV27 with TRBJ1-1; D possibly corresponds to TRBD1 (6 bases). Trimming shortened V by 5 bases and J by 11 bases, and 24 bases separated the two germline ends. This CDR3 is 15 amino acids long. Germline CDR1 is MNHEY and CDR2 is SMNVEV (reference sequence). CDR3 DNA sequence: TGTGCCAGCAGTCTACAGGGACGCCTCCCGGCTACTGCTTTCTTT. This gives the protein CASSLQGRLPATAFF.

CDR3 region: CASSWTAGAVQETQYF. The CDR3 region has the DNA TGTGCCAGCAGCTGGACCGCGGGGGCAGTCCAAGAGACCCAGTACTTC. This sequence joins TRBV11-2 and TRBJ2-5; D perhaps matches TRBD2 (7 bases). This CDR3 spans 16 amino acids. V was pared by 4 bases and J by 1 base, with 16 bases between. From germline, CDR1 is SGHAT and CDR2 FQNNGV.